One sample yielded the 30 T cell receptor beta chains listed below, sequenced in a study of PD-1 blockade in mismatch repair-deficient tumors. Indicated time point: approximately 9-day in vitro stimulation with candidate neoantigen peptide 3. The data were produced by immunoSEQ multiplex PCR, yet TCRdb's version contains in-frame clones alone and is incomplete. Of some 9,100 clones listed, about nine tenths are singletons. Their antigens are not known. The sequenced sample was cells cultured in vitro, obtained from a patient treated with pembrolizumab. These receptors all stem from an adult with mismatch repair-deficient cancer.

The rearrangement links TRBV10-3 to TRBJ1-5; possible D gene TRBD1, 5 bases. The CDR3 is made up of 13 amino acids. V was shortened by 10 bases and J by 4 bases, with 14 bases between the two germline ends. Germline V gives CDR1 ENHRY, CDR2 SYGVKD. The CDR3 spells CATQPAGNQPQHF. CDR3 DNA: TGTGCCACTCAACCAGCAGGGAATCAGCCCCAGCATTTT.

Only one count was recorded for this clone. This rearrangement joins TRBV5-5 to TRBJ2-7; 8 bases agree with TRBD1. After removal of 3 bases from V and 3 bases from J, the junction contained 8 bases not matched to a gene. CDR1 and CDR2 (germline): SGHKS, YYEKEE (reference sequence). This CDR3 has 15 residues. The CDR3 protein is CASSSQGAHNYEQYF. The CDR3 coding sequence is TGTGCCAGCAGCTCGCAGGGGGCCCACAACTACGAGCAGTACTTC.

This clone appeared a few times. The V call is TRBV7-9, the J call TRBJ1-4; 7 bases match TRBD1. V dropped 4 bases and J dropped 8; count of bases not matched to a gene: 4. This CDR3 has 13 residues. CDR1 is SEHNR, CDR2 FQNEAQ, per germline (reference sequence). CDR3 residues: CASSWTGIEKLFF. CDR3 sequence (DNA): TGTGCCAGCAGCTGGACAGGAATAGAAAAACTGTTTTTT.

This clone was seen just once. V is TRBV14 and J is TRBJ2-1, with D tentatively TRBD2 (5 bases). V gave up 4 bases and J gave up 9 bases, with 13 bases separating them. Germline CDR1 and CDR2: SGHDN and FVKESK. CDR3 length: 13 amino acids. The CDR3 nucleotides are TGTGCCAGCAGCCTATCCCGGACTGGTGAGCAGTTCTTC. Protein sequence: CASSLSRTGEQFF.

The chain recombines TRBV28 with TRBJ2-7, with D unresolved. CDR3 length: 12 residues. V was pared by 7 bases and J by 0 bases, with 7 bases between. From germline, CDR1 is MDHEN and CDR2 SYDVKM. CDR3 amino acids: CASTGHSYEQYF. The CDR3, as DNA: TGTGCCAGCACCGGGCACTCCTACGAGCAGTACTTC.

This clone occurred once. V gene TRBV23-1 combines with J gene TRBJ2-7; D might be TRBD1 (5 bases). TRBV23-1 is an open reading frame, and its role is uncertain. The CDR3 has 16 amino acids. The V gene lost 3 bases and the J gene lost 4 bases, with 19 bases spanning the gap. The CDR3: CASSHRLVRARYEQYF. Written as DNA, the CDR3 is TGCGCCAGCAGTCATCGGTTGGTCAGGGCGAGATACGAGCAGTACTTC.

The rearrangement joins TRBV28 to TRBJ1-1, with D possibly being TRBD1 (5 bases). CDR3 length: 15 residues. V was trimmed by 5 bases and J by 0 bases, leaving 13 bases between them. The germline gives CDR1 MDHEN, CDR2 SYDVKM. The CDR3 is CASSPLGEMNTEAFF. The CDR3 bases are TGTGCCAGCAGTCCTTTAGGGGAAATGAACACTGAAGCTTTCTTT.

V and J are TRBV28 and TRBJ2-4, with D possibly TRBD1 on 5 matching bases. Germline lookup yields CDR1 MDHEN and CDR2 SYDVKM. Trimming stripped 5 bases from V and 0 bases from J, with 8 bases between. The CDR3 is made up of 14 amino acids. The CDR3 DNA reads TGTGCCAGCAGTGACAGCCTAGCCAAAAACATTCAGTACTTC. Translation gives CASSDSLAKNIQYF. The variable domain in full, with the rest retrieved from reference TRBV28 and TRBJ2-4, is DVKVTQSSRYLVKRTGEKVFLECVQDMDHENMFWYRQDPGLGLRLIYFSYDVKMKEKGDIPEGYSVSREKKERFSLILESASTNQTSMYLCASSDSLAKNIQYFGAGTRLSVL.

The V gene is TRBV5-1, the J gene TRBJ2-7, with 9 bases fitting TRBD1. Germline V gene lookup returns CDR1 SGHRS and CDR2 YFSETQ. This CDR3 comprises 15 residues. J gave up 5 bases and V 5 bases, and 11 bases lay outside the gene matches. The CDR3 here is CASRPGQGKTHEQYF. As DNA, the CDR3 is TGCGCCAGCAGACCGGGACAGGGCAAGACCCACGAGCAGTACTTC.

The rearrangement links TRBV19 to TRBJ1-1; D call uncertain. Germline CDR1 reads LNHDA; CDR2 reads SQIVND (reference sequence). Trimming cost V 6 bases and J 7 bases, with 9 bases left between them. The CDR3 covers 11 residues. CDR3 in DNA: TGTGCCAGTAGACTTACATTTGAAGCTTTCTTT. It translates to CASRLTFEAFF.

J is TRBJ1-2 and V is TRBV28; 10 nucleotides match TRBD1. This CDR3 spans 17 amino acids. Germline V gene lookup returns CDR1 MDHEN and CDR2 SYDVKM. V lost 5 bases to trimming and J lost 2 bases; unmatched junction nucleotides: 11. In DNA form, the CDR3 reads TGTGCCAGCAGTACAGGGACAGGGGCAACATGGAACTATGGCTACACCTTC. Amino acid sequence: CASSTGTGATWNYGYTF.

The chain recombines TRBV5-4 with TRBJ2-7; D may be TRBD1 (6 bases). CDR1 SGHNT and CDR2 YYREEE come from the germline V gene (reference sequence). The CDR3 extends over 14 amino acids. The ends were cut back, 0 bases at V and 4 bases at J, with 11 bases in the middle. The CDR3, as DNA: TGTGCCAGCAGCTTGGGGCAGGGGAAGTACGAGCAGTACTTC. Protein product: CASSLGQGKYEQYF.

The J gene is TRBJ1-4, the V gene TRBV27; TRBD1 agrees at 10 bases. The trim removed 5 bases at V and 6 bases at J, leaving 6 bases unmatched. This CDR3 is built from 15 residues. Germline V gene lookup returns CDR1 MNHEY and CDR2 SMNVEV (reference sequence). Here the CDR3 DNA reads TGTGCCAGCAGTGCTAGGACAGGGGGAGATGAAAAACTGTTTTTT. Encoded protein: CASSARTGGDEKLFF.

CDR3: CASSKDTSASGTLYEQYF. CDR3 DNA sequence: TGTGCCAGCAGCAAAGACACATCGGCTAGCGGGACTCTCTACGAGCAGTACTTC. This chain joins TRBV21-1 and TRBJ2-7; the DNA was not used to check the table's D call, TRBD2. TRBV21-1 is a listed pseudogene. This CDR3 comprises 18 residues.

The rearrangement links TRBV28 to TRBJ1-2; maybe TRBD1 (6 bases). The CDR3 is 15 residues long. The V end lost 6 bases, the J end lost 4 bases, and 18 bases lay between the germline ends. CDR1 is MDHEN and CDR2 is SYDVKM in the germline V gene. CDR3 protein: CASRRAQQGGYGYTF. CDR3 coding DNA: TGTGCCAGCAGGAGGGCGCAACAGGGTGGCTATGGCTACACCTTC.

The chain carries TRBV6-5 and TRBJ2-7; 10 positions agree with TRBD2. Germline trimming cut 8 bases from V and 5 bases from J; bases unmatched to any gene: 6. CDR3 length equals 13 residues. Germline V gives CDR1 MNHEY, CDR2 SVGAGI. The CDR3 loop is CASGWTSGNEQYF. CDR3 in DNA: TGTGCCAGCGGATGGACTAGCGGAAACGAGCAGTACTTC.

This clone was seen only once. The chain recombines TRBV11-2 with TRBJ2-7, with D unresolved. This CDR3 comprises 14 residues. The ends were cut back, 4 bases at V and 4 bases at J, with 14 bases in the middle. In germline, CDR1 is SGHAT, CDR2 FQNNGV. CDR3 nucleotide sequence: TGTGCCAGCAGCTCTAGGACGGCACCTTACGAGCAGTACTTC. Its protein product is CASSSRTAPYEQYF.

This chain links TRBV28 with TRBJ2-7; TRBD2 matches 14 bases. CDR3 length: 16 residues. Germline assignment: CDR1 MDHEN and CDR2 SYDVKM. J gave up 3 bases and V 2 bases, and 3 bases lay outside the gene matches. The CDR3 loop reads CASSLGLAGGYYEQYF. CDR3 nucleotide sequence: TGTGCCAGCAGTTTAGGACTAGCGGGAGGTTACTACGAGCAGTACTTC.

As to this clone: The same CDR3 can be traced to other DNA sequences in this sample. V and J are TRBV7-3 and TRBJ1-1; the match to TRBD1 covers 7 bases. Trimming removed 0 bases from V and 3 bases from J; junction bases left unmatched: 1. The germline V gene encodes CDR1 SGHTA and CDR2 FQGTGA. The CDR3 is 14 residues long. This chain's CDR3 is CASSLTGGDTEAFF. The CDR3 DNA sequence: TGTGCCAGCAGCTTAACAGGGGGCGACACTGAAGCTTTCTTT. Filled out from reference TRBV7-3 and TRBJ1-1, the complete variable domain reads GAGVSQTPSNKVTEKGKYVELRCDPISGHTALYWYRQSLGQGPEFLIYFQGTGAADDSGLPNDRFFAVRPEGSVSTLKIQRTERGDSAVYLCASSLTGGDTEAFFGQGTRLTVV.

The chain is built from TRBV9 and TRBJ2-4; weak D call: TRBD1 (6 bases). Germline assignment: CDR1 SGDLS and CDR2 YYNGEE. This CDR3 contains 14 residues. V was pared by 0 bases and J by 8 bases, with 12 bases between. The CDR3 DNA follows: TGTGCCAGCAGCGTAGAGGTACAGGGCTACATTCAGTACTTC. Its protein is CASSVEVQGYIQYF.

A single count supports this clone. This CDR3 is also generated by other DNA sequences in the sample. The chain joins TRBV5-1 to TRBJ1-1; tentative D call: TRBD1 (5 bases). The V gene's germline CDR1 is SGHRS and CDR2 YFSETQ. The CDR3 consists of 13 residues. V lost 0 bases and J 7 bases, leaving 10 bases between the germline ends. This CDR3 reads CASSLDRRGEAFF. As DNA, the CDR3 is TGCGCCAGCAGCTTGGACAGGAGAGGTGAAGCTTTCTTT.

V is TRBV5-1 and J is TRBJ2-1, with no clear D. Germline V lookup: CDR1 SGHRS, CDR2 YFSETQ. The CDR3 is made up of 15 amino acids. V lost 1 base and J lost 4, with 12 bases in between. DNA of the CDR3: TGCGCCAGCAGCTTGACGAGTCGAGAATACAATGAGCAGTTCTTC. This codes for CASSLTSREYNEQFF. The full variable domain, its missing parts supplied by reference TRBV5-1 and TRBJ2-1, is KAGVTQTPRYLIKTRGQQVTLSCSPISGHRSVSWYQQTPGQGLQFLFEYFSETQRNKGNFPGRFSGRQFSNSRSEMNVSTLELGDSALYLCASSLTSREYNEQFFGPGTRLTVL.

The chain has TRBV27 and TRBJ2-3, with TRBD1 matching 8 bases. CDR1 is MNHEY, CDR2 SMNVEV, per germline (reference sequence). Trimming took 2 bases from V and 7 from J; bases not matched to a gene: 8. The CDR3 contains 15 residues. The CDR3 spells CASSLGDRPHNTQYF. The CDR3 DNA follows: TGTGCCAGCAGTTTAGGGGACAGGCCGCATAATACGCAGTATTTT.

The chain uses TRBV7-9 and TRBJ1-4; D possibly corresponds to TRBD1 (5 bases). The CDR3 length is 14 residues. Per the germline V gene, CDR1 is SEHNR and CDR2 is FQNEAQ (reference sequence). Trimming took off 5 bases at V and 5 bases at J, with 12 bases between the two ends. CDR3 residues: CASSLAGGNEKLFF. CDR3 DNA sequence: TGTGCCAGCAGCCTGGCCGGGGGGAATGAAAAACTGTTTTTT.

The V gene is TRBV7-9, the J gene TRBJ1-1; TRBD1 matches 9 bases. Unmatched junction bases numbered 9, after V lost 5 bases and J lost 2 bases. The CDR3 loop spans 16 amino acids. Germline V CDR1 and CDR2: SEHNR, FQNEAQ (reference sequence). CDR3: CASSTYRGQVNTEAFF. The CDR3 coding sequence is TGTGCCAGCAGCACGTACAGGGGGCAGGTTAACACTGAAGCTTTCTTT.

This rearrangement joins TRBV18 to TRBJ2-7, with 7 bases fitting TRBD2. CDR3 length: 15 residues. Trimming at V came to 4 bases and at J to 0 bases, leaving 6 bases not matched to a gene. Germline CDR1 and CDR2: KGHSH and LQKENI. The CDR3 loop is CASSLDGRTSYEQYF. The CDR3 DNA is TGTGCCAGCTCACTTGACGGGAGGACCTCCTACGAGCAGTACTTC.

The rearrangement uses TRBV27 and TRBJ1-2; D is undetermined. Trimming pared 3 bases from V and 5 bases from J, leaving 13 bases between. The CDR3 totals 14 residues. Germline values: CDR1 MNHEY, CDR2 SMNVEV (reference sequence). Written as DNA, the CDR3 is TGTGCCAGCAGTTTTTTAAGCAGCGGGTATGGCTACACCTTC. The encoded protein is CASSFLSSGYGYTF.

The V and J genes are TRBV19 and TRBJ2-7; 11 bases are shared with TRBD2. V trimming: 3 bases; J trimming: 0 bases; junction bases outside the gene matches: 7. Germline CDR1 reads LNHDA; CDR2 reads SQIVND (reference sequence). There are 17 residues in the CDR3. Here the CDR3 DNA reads TGTGCCAGTAGTATCGGGCTAGCGGGAGGTCGCTCCTACGAGCAGTACTTC. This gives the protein CASSIGLAGGRSYEQYF.

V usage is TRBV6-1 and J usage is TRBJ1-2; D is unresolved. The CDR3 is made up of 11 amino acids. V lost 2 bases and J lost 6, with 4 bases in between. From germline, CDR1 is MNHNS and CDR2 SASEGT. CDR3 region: CASSELDGYTF. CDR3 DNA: TGTGCCAGCAGTGAACTGGATGGCTACACCTTC.

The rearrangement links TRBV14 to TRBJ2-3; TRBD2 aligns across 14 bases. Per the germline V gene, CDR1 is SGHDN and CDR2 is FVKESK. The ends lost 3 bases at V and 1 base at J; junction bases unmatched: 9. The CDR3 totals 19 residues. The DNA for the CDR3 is TGTGCCAGCAGCCACCCGGGACTAGCGGGAGCTCGAGGCACAGATACGCAGTATTTT. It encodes CASSHPGLAGARGTDTQYF.